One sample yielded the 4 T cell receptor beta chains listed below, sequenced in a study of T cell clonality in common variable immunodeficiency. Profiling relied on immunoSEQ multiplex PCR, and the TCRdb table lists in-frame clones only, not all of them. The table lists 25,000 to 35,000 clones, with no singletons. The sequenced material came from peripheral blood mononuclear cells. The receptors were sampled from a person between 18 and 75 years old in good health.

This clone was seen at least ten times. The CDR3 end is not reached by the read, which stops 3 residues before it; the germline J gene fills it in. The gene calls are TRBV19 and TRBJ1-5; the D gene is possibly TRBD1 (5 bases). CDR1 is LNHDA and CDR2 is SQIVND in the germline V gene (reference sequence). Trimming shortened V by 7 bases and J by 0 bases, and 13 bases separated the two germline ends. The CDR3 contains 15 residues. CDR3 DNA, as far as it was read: TGTGCCAGTAATTCGGGGGGGTATAGCAATCAGCCC. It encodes CASNSGGYSNQP. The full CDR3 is CASNSGGYSNQPQHF.

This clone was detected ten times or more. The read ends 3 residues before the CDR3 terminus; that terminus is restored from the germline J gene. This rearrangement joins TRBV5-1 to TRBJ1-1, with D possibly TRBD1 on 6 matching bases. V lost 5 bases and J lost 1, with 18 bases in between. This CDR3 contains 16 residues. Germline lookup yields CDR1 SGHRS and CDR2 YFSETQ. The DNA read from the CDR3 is TGCGCCAGCAGGATACGGACAGCCAGCGGGAACACTGAA. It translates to CASRIRTASGNTE. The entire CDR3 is CASRIRTASGNTEAFF.

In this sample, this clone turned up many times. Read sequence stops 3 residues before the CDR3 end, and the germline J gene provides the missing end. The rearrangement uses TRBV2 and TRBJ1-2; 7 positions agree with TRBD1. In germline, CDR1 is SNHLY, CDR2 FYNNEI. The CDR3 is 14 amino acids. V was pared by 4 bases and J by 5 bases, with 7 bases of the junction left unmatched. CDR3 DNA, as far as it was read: TGTGCCAGCAGTGTGGGGACAGTGATTTATGGC. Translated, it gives CASSVGTVIYG. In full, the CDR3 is CASSVGTVIYGYTF.

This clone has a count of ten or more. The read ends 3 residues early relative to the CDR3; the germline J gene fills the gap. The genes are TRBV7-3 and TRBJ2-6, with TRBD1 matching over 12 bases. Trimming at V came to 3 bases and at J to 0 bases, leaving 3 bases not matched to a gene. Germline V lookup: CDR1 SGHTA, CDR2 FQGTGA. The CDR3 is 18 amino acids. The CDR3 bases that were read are TGTGCCAGCAGCTTGGGACAGGGGGCTCTCTCTGGGGCCAACGTC. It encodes CASSLGQGALSGANV. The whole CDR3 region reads CASSLGQGALSGANVLTF.